The entry below gives a single T cell receptor beta chain sequence along with its context. What it binds is not known. The record originates from a study of cytomegalovirus exposure and HLA in healthy donors. The trim removed 4 bases at V and 4 bases at J, leaving 3 bases unmatched. CDR1 SGHNT and CDR2 YYREEE come from the germline V gene (reference sequence). The CDR3 has 15 residues. Primers: 60 Vbeta forward and 13 Jbeta reverse. Authors' analysis steps: Unique TCR beta chains numbered around 80 million in a later analysis, with roughly 9.9 million shared. TCRdb keeps only in-frame clones here, not all; method: immunoSEQ multiplex PCR. The V and J calls and clone size are taken from that table; D and trimming were inferred from the DNA. The table has under 150,000 clones, roughly 79% seen once. Study-wide results and caveats: At a 0.05 false discovery rate, a later analysis found over 15,000 TCR beta sequences to be associated with HLA alleles. Analysis was carried out at a later point, and it linked a missense DCLRE1C variant to TCR beta V- and J-gene trimming.

The gene calls are TRBV5-4 and TRBJ2-5, with 14 bases aligning to TRBD2. The sequence was collected from a man between 18 and 29 years old in good health and CMV-seronegative. Sequenced: PBMCs. The CDR3 loop reads CASSPGTSGRETQYF. CDR3 nucleotides: TGTGCCAGCAGCCCAGGGACTAGCGGGAGAGAGACCCAGTACTTC.